This TCR beta chain was obtained from a study of T-cell memory formation after mild COVID-19. Study summary: The TCR clusters were mostly specific to one donor. Study conclusions and caveats: Second-wave clones reaching peak frequency on day 37 lacked confirmed SARS-CoV-2 specificity. CD4/CD8 balance characterized clones contracting day 15 to 85, and CD4+ skew characterized later expanders. Pre-infection memory carried some responding clones, suggesting that cross-reactive memory joined.

TCRdb reanalysed the 5' RACE reads using MiXCR and keeps one entry per CDR3 protein. The data contain about 210,000 distinct CDR3 sequences, about 27% of them singletons. The CDR3 length is 18 residues. Details on this clonotype: What it binds is not known.

The sequenced sample was PBMCs or a T cell subset sorted from them (not recorded which). The chain combines TRBV21-1 with TRBJ1-6. TRBV21-1 is described as a pseudogene. This clonotype originated in an adult woman who had mild COVID-19 (a few samples of this study predate the infection). Cell type and time point are not known. CDR3 loop: CASSRTIREDGNNSPLHF. Written as DNA, the CDR3 is TGTGCCAGCAGCCGAACCATCAGGGAGGATGGGAATAATTCACCCCTCCACTTT.